These T cell receptor beta chains were read from a single sample in a study of cytomegalovirus exposure and HLA in healthy donors. Sequencing was performed with immunoSEQ multiplex PCR; in TCRdb, only in-frame clones are kept and a portion is missing. Of over 200,000 clones listed, over 75% are singletons. The sequenced sample consisted of PBMCs. These receptors all stem from a human donor in good health. CDR3s include the opening cysteine and the closing phenylalanine or tryptophan. Fields, in order: D gene, clone size, V gene, J gene, CDR3 DNA, CDR3 protein. D genes are given only for firm matches. Where a row states a size, it is once, few, many or the class of an expanded clone; other rows omit it.

>TRBD2|once|TRBV9|TRBJ2-5
TGTGCCAGCAGCGTAGGAATAGCGGGTGACCAATGGGAGACCCAGTACTTC
CASSVGIAGDQWETQYF
>.|.|TRBV4-3|TRBJ2-1
TGCGCCAGCAGCCAAGAACTGTTTAATGAGCAGTTCTTC
CASSQELFNEQFF
>TRBD2|.|TRBV11-1|TRBJ2-7
TGTGCCAGCAGCTTAAGCGGCACTAGCGGGATCTACGAGCAGTACTTC
CASSLSGTSGIYEQYF
>.|.|TRBV6-1|TRBJ1-2
TGTGCCAGCAGTGAAGCTTACGGACAGACTAACTATGGCTACACCTTC
CASSEAYGQTNYGYTF
>.|.|TRBV6-5|TRBJ2-7
TGTGCCAGCAGTTACTCGACAAGCTACGAGCAGTACTTC
CASSYSTSYEQYF
>.|.|TRBV7-9|TRBJ1-1
TGTTCCAGCAGCTTAGCGGGGGGGGTCACTGAAGCTTTCTTT
CSSSLAGGVTEAFF
>TRBD1|.|TRBV7-2|TRBJ1-2
TGTGCCAGCAGCCACGGACAGGGGAACTATGGCTACACCTTC
CASSHGQGNYGYTF
>TRBD1|many|TRBV5-1|TRBJ1-4
TGCGCCAGCAGCTTGGGGGGACAGGGGAATGAAAAACTGTTTTTT
CASSLGGQGNEKLFF
>TRBD2|.|TRBV14|TRBJ2-1
TGTGCCAGCAGCCAAGATCTTACCGGGGCTAGCGGGAGGGCCAGGAGCAATGAGCAGTTCTTC
CASSQDLTGASGRARSNEQFF
>TRBD1|.|TRBV6-6|TRBJ2-1
TGTGCCAGCAGTTTTGGGACAGGATACAATGAGCAGTTCTTC
CASSFGTGYNEQFF
>.|.|TRBV5-1|TRBJ1-1
TGCGCCAGCAGCTTGGGTGAGATCCACACTGAAGCTTTCTTT
CASSLGEIHTEAFF
>.|.|TRBV30|TRBJ1-1
TGTGCCTGGAGTGTAAGGGGGACTGAAGCTTTCTTT
CAWSVRGTEAFF
>.|.|TRBV5-4|TRBJ1-4
TGTGCCAGCAGCCTCGCCGGGGTGAGACGGAAACTGTTTTTT
CASSLAGVRRKLFF
>.|.|TRBV19|TRBJ1-2
TGTGCCAGTAGTGCAATCCCCGGGACTCTGACGGGGGGCTACACCTTC
CASSAIPGTLTGGYTF
>.|.|TRBV4-2|TRBJ2-3
TGTGCCAGCAGCCAAGACGCAAGCCCAGATACGCAGTATTTT
CASSQDASPDTQYF
>.|once|TRBV7-2|TRBJ1-4
TGTGCCAGCAGTGGGGGGGGCGGGTTTGGTGAAAAACTGTTTTTT
CASSGGGGFGEKLFF
>TRBD1|.|TRBV7-2|TRBJ2-2
TGTGCCAGCAGCCCCACACAGGGGTCATCCAAAGGGACCGGGGAGCTGTTTTTT
CASSPTQGSSKGTGELFF
>.|.|TRBV29-1|TRBJ2-1
TGCAGCGTTGCCCGCTCGGACAGTACGGTAGGCACCTACAATGAGCAGTTCTTC
CSVARSDSTVGTYNEQFF
>.|.|TRBV5-4|TRBJ1-1
TGTGCCAGCAGCCCCCCGGTGGGGGCAGATGAAGCTTTCTTT
CASSPPVGADEAFF
>TRBD2|.|TRBV5-1|TRBJ2-5
TGCGCCAGCAGCCCCCTAACGGGCGGGAGGGCCGGGGAGACCCAGTACTTC
CASSPLTGGRAGETQYF
>.|.|TRBV19|TRBJ2-1
TGTGCCAGTAGTATCCTTGGGCAGGGGGGTTTCTCCTACAATGAGCAGTTCTTC
CASSILGQGGFSYNEQFF
>TRBD2|.|TRBV6-1|TRBJ2-5
TGTGCCAGCAGGATTACTTTTAGCGGGAAGGGAAACCAGTACTTC
CASRITFSGKGNQYF
>.|.|TRBV4-1|TRBJ2-7
TGCGCCAGCAGCCAAGGGAGGCGGGACGGGAGCGACGAGCAGTACTTC
CASSQGRRDGSDEQYF
>TRBD2|once|TRBV5-4|TRBJ2-5
TGTGCCAGCAGCAACCAGACTAGCGGGAGAAGATGGACCCAGTACTTC
CASSNQTSGRRWTQYF
>.|few|TRBV2|TRBJ2-7
TGTGCCAGCAGTGAAGCGGGGCGGGGTTCATACGAGCAGTACTTC
CASSEAGRGSYEQYF
>.|.|TRBV2|TRBJ2-7
TGTGCCAGCGCGGACATCTACGAGCAGTACTTC
CASADIYEQYF
>TRBD1|few|TRBV2|TRBJ1-5
TGTGCCAGCAGTGACTCAGGGGGCAGGGGGCCCCAGCATTTT
CASSDSGGRGPQHF
>TRBD2|.|TRBV7-9|TRBJ2-1
TGTGCCAGCAGCCCAGCGGGGGTAATACGTCACGGGCAGTTCTTC
CASSPAGVIRHGQFF
>TRBD2|.|TRBV7-2|TRBJ2-2
TGTGCCAGCAGAAAAGCGGGAGGGCCTGCCACCGGGGAGCTGTTTTTT
CASRKAGGPATGELFF
>TRBD2|few|TRBV19|TRBJ2-1
TGTGCCAGTAGTATTGTGTATAGGACTAGCGGGGATGACAATGAGCAGTTCTTC
CASSIVYRTSGDDNEQFF
>TRBD1|.|TRBV7-9|TRBJ2-1
TGTGCCAGCAGCTTTGGACAGGGCAGGAACGATGAGCAGTTCTTC
CASSFGQGRNDEQFF
>TRBD2|.|TRBV7-2|TRBJ2-5
TGTGCCAGCAGCTTTAGAGCGGGAGCGACGGAGACCCAGTACTTC
CASSFRAGATETQYF
>.|.|TRBV28|TRBJ2-3
TGTGCCAGCAGTTTACGACAGAATTTGGAAGATACGCAGTATTTT
CASSLRQNLEDTQYF
>TRBD2|.|TRBV7-6|TRBJ2-1
TGTGCCAGCAGCTTAGCCAGCGGGAGGAGCTATGAGCAGTTCTTC
CASSLASGRSYEQFF
>.|.|TRBV18|TRBJ1-5
TGTGCCAGCTCGGCGCAAGGAGGGGATCAGCCCCAGCATTTT
CASSAQGGDQPQHF
>TRBD1|once|TRBV6-6|TRBJ2-7
TGTGCCAGCAGTTCGACAGGGGGCGGAGGTTACGAGCAGTACTTC
CASSSTGGGGYEQYF
>TRBD1|.|TRBV5-1|TRBJ2-2
TGCGCCAGCAGCTCTGACGGGCAGGGGGCCGGGGAGCTGTTTTTT
CASSSDGQGAGELFF
>TRBD1|.|TRBV28|TRBJ1-2
TGTGCCAGCAGTGGAGCCGACAGGGGGCTTGTTTATGGCTACACCTTC
CASSGADRGLVYGYTF
>TRBD1|.|TRBV5-4|TRBJ1-1
TGTGCCAGCAGCGCCCAACAGGGGATGAACACTGAAGCTTTCTTT
CASSAQQGMNTEAFF
>.|.|TRBV10-3|TRBJ2-5
TGTGCCATCAGTGATTGGGTCGGGGAGACCCAGTACTTC
CAISDWVGETQYF
>.|once|TRBV11-3|TRBJ2-5
TGTGCCAGCAGCTTAGGACGGAGGATCGGGGAGACCCAGTACTTC
CASSLGRRIGETQYF
>TRBD1|.|TRBV27|TRBJ1-1
TGTGCCAGCAGTTTCGGGACAGGGAAGACTGAAGCTTTCTTT
CASSFGTGKTEAFF
>TRBD2|.|TRBV10-1|TRBJ2-1
TGCGCCAGCAAAGGAGGGACTAGCGGGAATAATGAGCAGTTCTTC
CASKGGTSGNNEQFF
>.|.|TRBV27|TRBJ2-3
TGTGCCAGCAGTTTACCCAACCGGGGCACAGATACGCAGTATTTT
CASSLPNRGTDTQYF
>TRBD2|.|TRBV11-2|TRBJ2-5
TGTGCCAGCAGCTTACCTCTCCTAGCGGCGACTCGGACCCAGTACTTC
CASSLPLLAATRTQYF
>TRBD1|.|TRBV18|TRBJ1-1
TGTGCCAGCTCACTTGGGACAGCAAATGAAGCTTTCTTT
CASSLGTANEAFF
>.|.|TRBV27|TRBJ2-3
TGTGCCAGCAGTTTACAACCGGGAGACACAGATACGCAGTATTTT
CASSLQPGDTDTQYF
>.|.|TRBV7-2|TRBJ2-7
TGTGCCAGCAGCTTCCTGACAGGATCCTACGAGCAGTACTTC
CASSFLTGSYEQYF
>.|.|TRBV4-1|TRBJ2-7
TGCGCCAGCGGCACAGCGGACTCCTACGAGCAGTACTTC
CASGTADSYEQYF
>TRBD1|.|TRBV5-1|TRBJ2-1
TGCGCCAGCAGCTCGGACGGGACAGGGTACAATGAGCAGTTCTTC
CASSSDGTGYNEQFF
>TRBD2|few|TRBV10-3|TRBJ2-3
TGTGCCAACCCGGGCGGCTGCGGACTAGCGGGAACGGTCGAGAATACGCAGTATTTT
CANPGGCGLAGTVENTQYF
>TRBD2|.|TRBV18|TRBJ2-1
TGTGCCAGCCAATTGGGGGTAGCGGGGCACTACAATGAGCAGTTCTTC
CASQLGVAGHYNEQFF
>TRBD2|.|TRBV27|TRBJ2-3
TGTGCCAGCACCCGGGCTAGCGGCTCAGATACGCAGTATTTT
CASTRASGSDTQYF
>TRBD2|.|TRBV9|TRBJ2-7
TGTGCCAGCAGCGTAGGGGTCCTAGCGGGGTACGAGCAGTACTTC
CASSVGVLAGYEQYF
>.|.|TRBV2|TRBJ1-1
TGTGCCAGCAGAGGACAGTTGAACACTGAAGCTTTCTTT
CASRGQLNTEAFF
>TRBD2|.|TRBV25-1|TRBJ2-7
TGTGCCAGCGGCCTTAGCGGGAGGGCCTCCTACGAGCAGTACTTC
CASGLSGRASYEQYF
>TRBD2|.|TRBV7-6|TRBJ2-7
TGTGCCAGCAGCTCCAGGACTAGCGGCTACGAGCAGTACTTC
CASSSRTSGYEQYF
>TRBD1|.|TRBV27|TRBJ1-4
TGTGCCAGCACGGGACAGGGGTATGAAAAACTGTTTTTT
CASTGQGYEKLFF